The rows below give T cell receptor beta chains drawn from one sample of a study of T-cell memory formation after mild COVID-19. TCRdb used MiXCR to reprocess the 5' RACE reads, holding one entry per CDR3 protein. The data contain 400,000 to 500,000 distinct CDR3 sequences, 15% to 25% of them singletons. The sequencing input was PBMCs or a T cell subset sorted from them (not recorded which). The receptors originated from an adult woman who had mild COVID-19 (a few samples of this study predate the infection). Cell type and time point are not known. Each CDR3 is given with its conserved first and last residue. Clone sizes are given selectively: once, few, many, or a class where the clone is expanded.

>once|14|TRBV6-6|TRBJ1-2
CASSYDPVNWGYTF
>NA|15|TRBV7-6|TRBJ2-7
CASSLIAHEAYEQYF
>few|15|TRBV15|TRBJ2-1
CATSNLRGSYNEQFF
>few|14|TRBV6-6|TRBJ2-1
CASSPRDGLGVQFF
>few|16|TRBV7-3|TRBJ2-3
CASSLAWSPSTDTQYF
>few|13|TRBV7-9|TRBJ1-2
CASSFGQGHGYTF
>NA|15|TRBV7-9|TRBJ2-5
CASSSSTGGAETQYF
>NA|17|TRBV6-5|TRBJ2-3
CASSRTSGRSSTDTQYF
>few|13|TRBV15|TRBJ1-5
CATSRGGNQPQHF
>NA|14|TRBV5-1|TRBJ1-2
CASSLEGQAYGYTF
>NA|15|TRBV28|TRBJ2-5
CASSSRDGSQETQYF
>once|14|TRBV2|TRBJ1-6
CASTQADGDSPLHF
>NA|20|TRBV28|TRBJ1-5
CASSLLVGPGGGHSNQPQHF
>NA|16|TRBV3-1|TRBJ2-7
CASSQRRGARNYEQYF
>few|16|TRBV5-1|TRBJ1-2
CASSLKPQAGIYGYTF
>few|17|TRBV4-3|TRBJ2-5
CASSQDTASGAGETQYF
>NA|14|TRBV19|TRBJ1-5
CASRSGAGGQPQHF
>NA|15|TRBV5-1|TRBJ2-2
CASSPIAGPTGELFF
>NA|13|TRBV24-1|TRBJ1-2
CATSEAGQGRSTF
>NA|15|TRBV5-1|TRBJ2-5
CASSPYGQPQETQYF
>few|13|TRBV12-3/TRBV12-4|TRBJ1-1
CASSASGTGSAFF
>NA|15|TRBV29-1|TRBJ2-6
CSVGIRSSGANVLTF
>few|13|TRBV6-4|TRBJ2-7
CARNETGRYEQYF
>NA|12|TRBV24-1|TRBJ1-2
CATSDWGEGYTF
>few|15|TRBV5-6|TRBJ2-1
CASSWEDRGYNEQFF
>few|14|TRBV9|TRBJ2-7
CASSASTDLEKQYF
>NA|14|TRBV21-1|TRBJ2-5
CASSKQGDQETQYF
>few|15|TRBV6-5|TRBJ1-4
CASSYTGVFNEKLFF
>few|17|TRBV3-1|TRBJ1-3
CASSQFAGGVLGNTIYF
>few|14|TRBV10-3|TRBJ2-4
CAISGTGGKNIQYF
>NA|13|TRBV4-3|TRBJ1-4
CASSQALGEKLFF
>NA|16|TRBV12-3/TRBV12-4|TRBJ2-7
CASSLREGLAAYEQYF
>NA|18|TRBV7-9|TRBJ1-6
CASSSQGQTPTYNSPLHF